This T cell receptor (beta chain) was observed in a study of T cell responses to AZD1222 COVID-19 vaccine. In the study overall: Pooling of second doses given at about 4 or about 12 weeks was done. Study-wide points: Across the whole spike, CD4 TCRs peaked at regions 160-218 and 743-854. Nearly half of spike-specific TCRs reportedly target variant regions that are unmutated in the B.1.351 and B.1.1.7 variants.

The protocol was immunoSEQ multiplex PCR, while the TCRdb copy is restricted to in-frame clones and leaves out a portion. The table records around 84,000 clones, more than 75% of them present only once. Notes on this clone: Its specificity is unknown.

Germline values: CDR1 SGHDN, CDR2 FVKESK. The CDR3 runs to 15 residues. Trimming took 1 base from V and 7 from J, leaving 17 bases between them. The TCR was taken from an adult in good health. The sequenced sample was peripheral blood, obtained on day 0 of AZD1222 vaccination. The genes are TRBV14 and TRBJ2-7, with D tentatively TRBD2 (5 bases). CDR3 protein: CASSQAPTTFGEQYF. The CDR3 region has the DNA TGTGCCAGCAGCCAAGCCCCGACTACGTTTGGTGAGCAGTACTTC. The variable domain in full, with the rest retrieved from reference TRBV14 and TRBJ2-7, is EAGVTQFPSHSVIEKGQTVTLRCDPISGHDNLYWYRRVMGKEIKFLLHFVKESKQDESGMPNNRFLAERTGGTYSTLKVQPAELEDSGVYFCASSQAPTTFGEQYFGPGTRLTVT.